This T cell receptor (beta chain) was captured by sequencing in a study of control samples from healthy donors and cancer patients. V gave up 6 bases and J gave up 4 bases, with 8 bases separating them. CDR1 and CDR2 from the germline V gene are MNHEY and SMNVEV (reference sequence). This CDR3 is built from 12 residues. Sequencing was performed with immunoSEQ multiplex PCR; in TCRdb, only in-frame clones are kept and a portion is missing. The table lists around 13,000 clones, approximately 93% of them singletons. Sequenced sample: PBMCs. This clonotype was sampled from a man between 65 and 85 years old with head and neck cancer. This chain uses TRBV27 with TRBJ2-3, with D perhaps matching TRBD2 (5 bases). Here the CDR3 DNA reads TGTGCCAGCAGCCCTAGCTCAGATACGCAGTATTTT. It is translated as CASSPSSDTQYF.